This T cell receptor beta chain was sequenced in a study of cytomegalovirus exposure and HLA in healthy donors (dated by TCRdb to 2017 to 2019). For the study in its entirety: According to an earlier analysis of 587 of the donors, 150 million to 200 million T cells yielded some 110 million unique TCR beta sequences and 250 to 350 Gb of sequence data. An early release covering over 500 HLA-typed donors comprised approximately 300 gigabases of sequencing data and tens of millions of unique TCR sequences. Of the roughly 400 genotyped donors, roughly 85% fell in the genetic ancestry cluster associated with self-reported Caucasian donors. The study was designed to test whether signatures of past pathogen exposure could be identified by cataloging public T cell receptors. The T cell repertoires of 666 subjects were profiled by immunosequencing and related to cytomegalovirus serostatus. Besides the first cohort of hundreds of subjects, a separate validation cohort made up of over 100 different subjects was used. High-throughput TCR immunosequencing, statistical association of individual TCRs with disease status, and machine learning were combined to predict cytomegalovirus infection status. To study patterns of TCR occurrence, a later analysis re-analyzed previously published TCR beta repertoires from 550 to 800 donors and added high-resolution HLA genotyping. In the later analysis, no new phenotypic data were used to find candidate immune exposures; instead, reliance was placed on TCR beta sequences and their occurrence across donors. To decide whether each TCR beta V gene segment behaved as functional or pseudogenic, an earlier analysis of fewer than 750 of the donors relied on high-throughput TCR beta sequencing. Donor age, sex, ethnicity and CMV serostatus were compiled together with the repertoire data. A later genetic analysis took genome-wide SNP genotypes for about three fifths of the 666 donors and used that subset as a discovery cohort. All discovery cohort repertoires had been generated on a single sequencing platform. Both class I and class II loci were covered by HLA typing, at four-digit resolution. Typing coverage differed by locus: A, B, C, DRB1 and DQB1 were typed in about 620-630 donors, DQA1 in 522, DPA1 in roughly 590, and DPB1 in 450 to 490. A handful of DR-DQ haplotypes were handled as single units for association and clustering because linkage in the cohort was strong. On average, about 200,000 unique TCR beta nucleotide sequences were sequenced per donor among a few hundred genotyped donors of the cohort, with about 17% of those sequences being non-productive. The full study reports these points: A cluster of highly shared sequence variants was judged likely to be a technical artifact of the sequencing pipeline. Roughly uniform sequencing depth across donors was assumed in presence/absence analyses, although this assumption may not hold. In a later analysis, the rate of TCR association differed among HLA loci, with DRB1 alleles having the most associated TCRs and HLA-C alleles having the fewest. Over 15 rarely observed V segments, including chromosome 9 orphons, were excluded from the earlier analysis of approximately 500 of the donors because counts were too low. A few of the identified cytomegalovirus-associated TCR beta chains were confirmed in vitro to be specific for cytomegalovirus antigens. Strong co-occurrence of HLA alleles, especially DR and DQ, made assigning TCR associations to individual alleles difficult. Across donors, most TCR sequences were observed very rarely, whereas some public TCRs were present in many individuals. Compared with equally common non-associated chains, HLA-associated TCR beta chains in a later analysis were more clonally expanded and had lower generation probabilities. An association between a missense DCLRE1C variant and V-gene and J-gene trimming of TCR beta chains was found in a later genetic analysis and replicated in an independent cohort. Compared with the 666-donor mean, donors in an Asian-associated ancestry cluster had fewer N-insertions in productive TCRs, according to a later genetic analysis. Broadly in line with IMGT annotations, most TCR beta V segments showed up in productive rearrangements about 87% or about 30% of the time in an earlier analysis of 587 of the donors. A further reported finding was that TCR beta sequences accurately predicted the HLA-A and HLA-B alleles for most subjects in the first cohort. In a later analysis, around 15,000 TCR beta sequences were associated with specific HLA alleles at a false discovery rate of 0.05. For the cohort, immune exposure information was limited to CMV serostatus. The study listed 150 to 200 TCR beta chains as associated with cytomegalovirus. Correlated functional status among segregating V segments might reflect linkage disequilibrium, but an unknown experimental factor could not be ruled out. The 87-base-pair reads could not distinguish some IMGT-functional V segments, including TRBV6-2 and TRBV6-3, so those segments were excluded. It was suggested by the authors that the approach could potentially be generalized to other disease states and immunological phenotypes. According to a later analysis, most CMV-associated TCR beta chains appeared to be HLA-restricted, and the HLA associations seemed to be driven largely by CMV exposure. HLA typing was unavailable for some donors at each locus, so association tests used only the typed subset. In both the original and validation cohorts, the classifier was reported to diagnose cytomegalovirus status with high specificity and sensitivity. A later analysis reported that several top co-occurrence clusters appeared linked to parvovirus B19, influenza, CMV and Epstein-Barr virus. This cohort had only TCR beta chains sequenced, and the lack of alpha or paired-chain data limited which features could be detected.

In this sample, this clone turned up once. Its antigen is not yet known. No base-level quality is on record; no much larger clone is a single base apart. The cohort consisted of approximately 690 healthy bone marrow donors. All cohort members were sampled while nominally healthy, although unrecorded immune exposures were likely present. The donor was CMV seronegative and was included in the group of 352 seronegative cohort members. A peripheral blood sample was collected from each donor, and TCR beta sequencing was performed on peripheral blood mononuclear cells. The Qiagen DNeasy Blood Extraction Kit was used to extract genomic DNA from the blood cell samples. The library was obtained by the immunoSEQ multiplex PCR assay. The multiplex PCR relied on a mix of 60 forward primers for TCR Vbeta segments and 13 reverse primers for TCR Jbeta segments. The CDR3 region of rearranged TCR beta genes was amplified from genomic DNA with a multiplex PCR assay. The Illumina HiSeq System was used to sequence the amplified TCR beta libraries as 87-base-pair reads. The study's processing was this. A later analysis tallied some 79 million unique TCR beta chains across the 640 or so repertoires, and around 9.9 million of those chains were shared by two or more donors. A nearest-neighbor algorithm error-corrected the raw reads and collapsed the reads into unique sequences, merging closely related sequences to remove PCR and sequencing errors. CDR3 sequences were aligned to IMGT reference sequences to assign V, D and J gene segments. For a sequence to be retained, a match of at least six nucleotides was required to both a V gene segment and a J gene segment. A rearrangement counted as productive if the CDR3 had no stop codons and remained in frame with V and J, and every other rearrangement counted as non-productive. Following IMGT convention, CDR3 was defined as the stretch from the second conserved V-encoded cysteine to the conserved J-encoded phenylalanine. The earlier analysis of fewer than 750 of the donors excluded sequences that lacked an unambiguous match to a single V gene segment. An earlier analysis of 587 of the donors called V segments functional above 56.7% productive rearrangements and segregating when the between-donor standard deviation exceeded 5%. To diagnose cytomegalovirus status from the catalog of TCR beta chain sequences, a statistical classification framework was built. In a later analysis, V and J genes were assigned by comparing TCR nucleotide sequences against IMGT/GENE-DB human TR gene sequences. The TCRdist pipeline was used in a later analysis to assign CDR3 sequences and most-parsimonious VDJ recombination scenarios. In a later analysis, each TCR beta chain was defined by its CDR3 amino acid sequence together with its V-gene family, and reads without a unique V-gene family were excluded. A later analysis removed 592 highly shared, low-generation-probability nucleotide sequences to deal with suspected cross-contamination and a sequencing artifact. For each public chain, a later analysis derived a clonal expansion index from normalized ranks of inferred template counts within each repertoire. In a later analysis, generation probabilities were computed with a VDJ recombination model fitted to out-of-frame rearrangements, and the resulting probabilities were checked against IGoR. Hypergeometric tests were used in a later analysis to score TCR-TCR, TCR-HLA and TCR-CMV co-occurrence, with a repertoire-size bias correction applied to the TCR pairs. To estimate false discovery rates, a later analysis permuted the HLA or CMV assignments 20 times. A later analysis grouped co-occurring TCRs with DBSCAN, adding TCRdist sequence similarity when clustering within HLA-allele-positive subsets. For co-occurrence clustering, repertoires with fewer than 30,000 or more than 120,000 public chains were excluded, along with several repertoires with anomalous nucleotide sharing. The table was pulled from immuneACCESS by TCRdb, which kept in-frame rearrangements only. Such tables lose some clones; where checked, under half of the loss comes from unresolved V genes, and the rest has no known cause. V, J and clone size reflect that table, while D and trimming were determined from the DNA. The sample contains approximately 170,000 clones, 80% to 85% of them found a single time. 1.2% of the sample goes to the ten largest clones.

The CDR3 has 17 amino acids, counting the end cysteine and phenylalanine. Kept here is only the CDR3 DNA, which spans 51 bases and is read in frame from base 1. Sequences SGHTA (CDR1) and FQGNSA (CDR2) are obtained from the germline V gene. Trimming accounts for 5 bases at V and 0 bases at J, while the number of junction bases matched to no gene is 12. Material for sequencing was PBMCs. This receptor was obtained from a boy aged 2 to 9 in good health and CMV-seronegative. This chain joins TRBV7-2 to TRBJ1-1; 7 nucleotides in the junction match TRBD1. This receptor has the CDR3 CASSLPLQGPLNTEAFF. The bases are TGTGCCAGCAGCCTCCCCCTACAGGGGCCATTGAACACTGAAGCTTTCTTT. When the CDR3 is completed using the reference TRBV7-2 and TRBJ1-1 genes on either side, the full variable domain is GAGVSQSPSNKVTEKGKDVELRCDPISGHTALYWYRQSLGQGLEFLIYFQGNSAPDKSGLPSDRFSAERTGGSVSTLTIQRTQQEDSAVYLCASSLPLQGPLNTEAFFGQGTRLTVV.